A selection of T cell receptor beta chains follows, all from one sample in a study of cytomegalovirus exposure and HLA in healthy donors. Assay used: immunoSEQ multiplex PCR; TCRdb lists only in-frame clones, some missing. The data show 90,000 to 150,000 clones, approximately 78% seen once. The material sequenced was PBMCs. These receptors came from a woman in her 30s in good health and CMV-seropositive. CDR3s include the opening cysteine and the closing phenylalanine or tryptophan. The order of the fields is CDR3 length, J gene, D gene, V gene, clone size, CDR3 DNA, CDR3 protein. The D gene is left open where the match is weak. Rows may omit the clone size; those that give it use once, few, many or a size class.

13	TRBJ2-7	.	TRBV21-1	.	TGTGCCAGCAGCACAGACAGGGTCTACGAGCAGTACTTC	CASSTDRVYEQYF
14	TRBJ2-7	TRBD2	TRBV2	.	TGTGCCAGCAGCGGACTAGCGGGGGACGGCGAGCAGTACTTC	CASSGLAGDGEQYF
13	TRBJ2-5	TRBD1	TRBV5-6	.	TGTGCCAAGGGACAGACTTTGCAAGAGACCCAGTACTTC	CAKGQTLQETQYF
16	TRBJ1-2	TRBD1	TRBV2	.	TGTGCCAGCAACCCTAGATCTACAGGGGGTAACTATGGCTACACCTTC	CASNPRSTGGNYGYTF
13	TRBJ1-4	.	TRBV5-4	.	TGTGCCAGCACGTTATGGGGGGAGGAAAAACTGTTTTTT	CASTLWGEEKLFF
13	TRBJ2-1	.	TRBV27	.	TGTGCCAGCAGTCTCCTCCGACTAGGTGAGCAGTTCTTC	CASSLLRLGEQFF
13	TRBJ1-5	.	TRBV4-2	.	TGTGCCAGCAGCCAAGGACAGAATCAGCCCCAGCATTTT	CASSQGQNQPQHF
13	TRBJ2-5	.	TRBV18	.	TGTGCCAGCTCACGCGACATGAAAGAGACCCAGTACTTC	CASSRDMKETQYF
13	TRBJ2-2	.	TRBV6-5	.	TGTGCCAGCAGTTATAGCGGTACCGGGGAGCTGTTTTTT	CASSYSGTGELFF
14	TRBJ2-3	.	TRBV2	once	TGTGCCAGCAGTAGGGACTCGCGCACAGATACGCAGTATTTT	CASSRDSRTDTQYF
15	TRBJ2-2	TRBD2	TRBV28	.	TGTGCCAGCAGTTTATATCGGGAGGGTACCGGGGAGCTGTTTTTT	CASSLYREGTGELFF
15	TRBJ2-2	.	TRBV5-6	.	TGTGCCAGCAGCCGGGGGGCCAAGAACACCGGGGAGCTGTTTTTT	CASSRGAKNTGELFF
15	TRBJ2-2	.	TRBV5-6	.	TGTGCCAGCAGCACCCTAGCGTCGAACACCGGGGAGCTGTTTTTT	CASSTLASNTGELFF
14	TRBJ2-1	.	TRBV30	.	TGTGCCTGGACCCCCGTCGGGGAATACAATGAGCAGTTCTTC	CAWTPVGEYNEQFF
13	TRBJ2-4	TRBD2	TRBV7-2	once	TGTGCCAGCAGTCTAGGGGAGGGTAACATTCAGTACTTC	CASSLGEGNIQYF
18	TRBJ1-4	TRBD1	TRBV19	.	TGTGCCAGTAGTCCCCGGGACAGGGGAGTTGCAACTAATGAAAAACTGTTTTTT	CASSPRDRGVATNEKLFF
11	TRBJ2-1	.	TRBV20-1	.	TGCAGTGCTAAGAGCCCCAATGAGCAGTTCTTC	CSAKSPNEQFF
14	TRBJ2-3	.	TRBV6-5	few	TGTGCCAGCAGTTACTCGAATCGGGGGGATACGCAGTATTTT	CASSYSNRGDTQYF
14	TRBJ1-5	.	TRBV2	.	TGTGCCAGCAGTGTGGAGGGGATGGATCAGCCCCAGCATTTT	CASSVEGMDQPQHF
15	TRBJ2-1	TRBD2	TRBV5-8	.	TGTGCCAGCAGCTTACGGGGGGGCTCCTACAATGAGCAGTTCTTC	CASSLRGGSYNEQFF
15	TRBJ2-2	.	TRBV7-9	.	TGTGCCAGCAGCTTTCAACAGGTGTACACCGGGGAGCTGTTTTTT	CASSFQQVYTGELFF
13	TRBJ1-2	.	TRBV9	.	TGTGCCAGCAGCAGTGGGAGAATCTATGGCTACACCTTC	CASSSGRIYGYTF
15	TRBJ1-4	.	TRBV7-8	few	TGTGCCAGCAGCGTATACAGTGCAACTAATGAAAAACTGTTTTTT	CASSVYSATNEKLFF
12	TRBJ1-2	.	TRBV5-4	.	TGTGCCAGCAGCTTTTCAGACTATGGCTACACCTTC	CASSFSDYGYTF
21	TRBJ2-3	TRBD1	TRBV28	.	TGTGCCAGCAGTCTATCACCCGGGACAGGGGGCTGGGTCGGGGGGGCCAGAACGCAGTATTTT	CASSLSPGTGGWVGGARTQYF
19	TRBJ2-1	TRBD2	TRBV18	.	TGTGCCAGCTCACTTTCCGGGACTAGCGGGGGAAGCTCCTACAATGAGCAGTTCTTC	CASSLSGTSGGSSYNEQFF